The subject of this entry is one T cell receptor (beta chain). The data stem from a study of Graves' ophthalmopathy and Graves' hyperthyroidism. Germline V lookup: CDR1 KGHSH, CDR2 LQKENI. V lost 0 bases and J lost 6; bases outside the gene matches: 11. This CDR3 has 17 amino acids. TCR beta CDR3 regions were amplified from RNA transcripts. RT-PCR in the first round used HTBI primers; a second-round multiplex PCR followed. TCRdb itself ran the multiplex PCR reads through MiXCR, one entry per CDR3 protein. Here the sample spans over a million distinct CDR3 sequences, 35% to 45% being singletons. This chain links TRBV18 with TRBJ2-7, with 10 positions matching TRBD2. The sequenced sample consisted of peripheral blood or thyroid tissue (not recorded which). The receptor was isolated from an adult man with Graves' hyperthyroidism. CDR3 coding DNA: TGTGCCAGCTCACCACCGAGTAGCGGGAGGACTCCTCGCGAGCAGTACTTC. It encodes CASSPPSSGRTPREQYF.